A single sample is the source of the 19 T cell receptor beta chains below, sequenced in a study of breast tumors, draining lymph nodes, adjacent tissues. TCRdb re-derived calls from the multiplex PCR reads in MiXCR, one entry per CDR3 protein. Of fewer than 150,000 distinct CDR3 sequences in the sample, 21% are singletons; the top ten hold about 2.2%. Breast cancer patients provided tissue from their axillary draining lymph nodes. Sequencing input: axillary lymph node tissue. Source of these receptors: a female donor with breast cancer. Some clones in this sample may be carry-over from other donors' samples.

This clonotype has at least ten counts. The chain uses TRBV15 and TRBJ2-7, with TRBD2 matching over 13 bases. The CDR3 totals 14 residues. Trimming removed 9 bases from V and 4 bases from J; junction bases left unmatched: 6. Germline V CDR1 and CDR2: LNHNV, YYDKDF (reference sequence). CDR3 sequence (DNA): TGTGCCACTAGGACTAGCGGGAGTAGGTACGAGCAGTACTTC. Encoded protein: CATRTSGSRYEQYF.

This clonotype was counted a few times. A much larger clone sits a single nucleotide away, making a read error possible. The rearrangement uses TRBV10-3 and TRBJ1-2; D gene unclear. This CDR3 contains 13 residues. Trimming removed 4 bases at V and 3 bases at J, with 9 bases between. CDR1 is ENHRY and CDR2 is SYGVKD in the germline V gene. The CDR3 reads CAISGAEYYGYTF. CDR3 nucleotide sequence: TGTGCCATCAGTGGGGCAGAGTACTATGGCTACACCTTC.

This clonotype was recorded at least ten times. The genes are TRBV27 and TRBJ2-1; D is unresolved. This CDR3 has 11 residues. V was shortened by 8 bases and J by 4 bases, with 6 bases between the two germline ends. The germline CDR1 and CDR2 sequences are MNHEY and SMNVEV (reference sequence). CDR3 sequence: CASGKYNEQFF. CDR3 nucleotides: TGTGCCAGCGGAAAATACAATGAGCAGTTCTTC.

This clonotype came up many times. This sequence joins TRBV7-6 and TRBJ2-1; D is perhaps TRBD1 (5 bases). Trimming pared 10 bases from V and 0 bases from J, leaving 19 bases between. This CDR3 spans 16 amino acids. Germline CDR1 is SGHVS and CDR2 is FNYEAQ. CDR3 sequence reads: CATGDSLQHSYNEQFF. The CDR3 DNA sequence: TGTGCCACCGGAGACAGCCTTCAACACTCCTACAATGAGCAGTTCTTC.

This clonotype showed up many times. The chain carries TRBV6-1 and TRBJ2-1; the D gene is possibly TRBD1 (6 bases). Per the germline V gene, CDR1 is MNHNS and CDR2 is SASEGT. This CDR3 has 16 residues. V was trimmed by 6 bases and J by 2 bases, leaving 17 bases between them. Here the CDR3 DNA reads TGTGCCAGCAGGGGGGCCGGGACACGAACCTACAATGAGCAGTTCTTC. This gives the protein CASRGAGTRTYNEQFF.

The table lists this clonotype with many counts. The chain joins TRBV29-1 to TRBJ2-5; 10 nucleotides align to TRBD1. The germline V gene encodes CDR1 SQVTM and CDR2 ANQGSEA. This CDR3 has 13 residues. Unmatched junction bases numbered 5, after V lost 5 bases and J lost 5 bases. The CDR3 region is CSVRQGADETQYF. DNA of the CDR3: TGCAGCGTTCGACAGGGGGCGGATGAGACCCAGTACTTC. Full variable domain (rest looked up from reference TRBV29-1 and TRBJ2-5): SAVISQKPSRDICQRGTSLTIQCQVDSQVTMMFWYRQQPGQSLTLIATANQGSEATYESGFVIDKFPISRPNLTFSTLTVSNMSPEDSSIYLCSVRQGADETQYFGPGTRLLVL.

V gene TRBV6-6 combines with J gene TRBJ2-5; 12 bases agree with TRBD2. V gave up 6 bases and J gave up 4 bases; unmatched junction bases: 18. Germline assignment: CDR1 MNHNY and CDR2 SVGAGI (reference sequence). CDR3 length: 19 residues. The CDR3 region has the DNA TGTGCCAGCAGCCAAGGACTAGCGGGGCTCGATCTGGTTCGAGAGACCCAGTACTTC. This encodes CASSQGLAGLDLVRETQYF.

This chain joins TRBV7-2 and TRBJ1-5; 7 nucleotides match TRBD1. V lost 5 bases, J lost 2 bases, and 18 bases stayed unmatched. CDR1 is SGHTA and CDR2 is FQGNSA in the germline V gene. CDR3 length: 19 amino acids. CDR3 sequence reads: CASSPPPTGILGGNQPQHF. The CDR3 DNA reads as TGTGCCAGCAGCCCCCCTCCGACAGGGATCCTCGGGGGCAATCAGCCCCAGCATTTT.

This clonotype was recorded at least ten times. CDR3 DNA sequence: TGCAGTGCAAATGGAAGAGACGGGCTCTACGAGCAGTACTTC. Its protein product is CSANGRDGLYEQYF. The rearrangement uses TRBV20-1 and TRBJ2-7; D remains ambiguous. The V gene lost 6 bases and the J gene lost 3 bases, with 18 bases spanning the gap. The CDR3 has 14 residues. Germline CDR1 DFQATT, CDR2 SNEGSKA (reference sequence).

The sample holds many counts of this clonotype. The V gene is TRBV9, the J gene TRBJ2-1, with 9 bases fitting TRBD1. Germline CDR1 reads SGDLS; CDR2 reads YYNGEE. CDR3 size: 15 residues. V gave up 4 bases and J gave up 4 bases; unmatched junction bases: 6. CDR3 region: CASSLRDREYNEQFF. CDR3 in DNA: TGTGCCAGCAGCCTCCGGGACAGGGAATACAATGAGCAGTTCTTC.

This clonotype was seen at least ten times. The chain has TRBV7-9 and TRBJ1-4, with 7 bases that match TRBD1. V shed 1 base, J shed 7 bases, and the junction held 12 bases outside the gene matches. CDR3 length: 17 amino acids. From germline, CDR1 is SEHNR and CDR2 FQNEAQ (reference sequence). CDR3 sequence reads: CASSLVTRGTDSEKLFF. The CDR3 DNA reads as TGTGCCAGCAGCTTAGTTACCAGGGGGACGGATAGTGAAAAACTGTTTTTT.

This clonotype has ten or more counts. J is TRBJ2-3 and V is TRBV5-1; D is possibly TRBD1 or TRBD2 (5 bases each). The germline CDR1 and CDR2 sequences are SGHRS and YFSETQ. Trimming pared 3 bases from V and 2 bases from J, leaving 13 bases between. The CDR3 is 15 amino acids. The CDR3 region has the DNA TGCGCCAGCAGCTCCGGGACCTACGACACAGATACGCAGTATTTT. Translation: CASSSGTYDTDTQYF.

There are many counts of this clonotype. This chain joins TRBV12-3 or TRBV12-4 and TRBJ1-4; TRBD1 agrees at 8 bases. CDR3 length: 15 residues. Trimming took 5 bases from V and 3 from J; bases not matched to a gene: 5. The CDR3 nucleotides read TGTGCCAGCAGTCGAGACAGGGGAGCTAATGAAAAACTGTTTTTT. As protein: CASSRDRGANEKLFF.

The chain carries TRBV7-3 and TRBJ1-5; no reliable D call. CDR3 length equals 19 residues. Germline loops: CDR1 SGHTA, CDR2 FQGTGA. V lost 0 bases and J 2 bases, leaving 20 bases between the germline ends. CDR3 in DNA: TGTGCCAGCAGCTTAACGAAGGACGTGGGGAGAGATTGCAATCAGCCCCAGCATTTT. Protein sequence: CASSLTKDVGRDCNQPQHF.

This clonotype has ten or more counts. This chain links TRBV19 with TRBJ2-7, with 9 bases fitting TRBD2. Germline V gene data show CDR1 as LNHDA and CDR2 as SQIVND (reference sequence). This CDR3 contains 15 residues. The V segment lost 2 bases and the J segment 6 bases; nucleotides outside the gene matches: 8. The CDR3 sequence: CASSISGLASSEQYF. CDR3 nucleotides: TGTGCCAGTAGTATATCGGGACTAGCCTCGAGCGAGCAGTACTTC.

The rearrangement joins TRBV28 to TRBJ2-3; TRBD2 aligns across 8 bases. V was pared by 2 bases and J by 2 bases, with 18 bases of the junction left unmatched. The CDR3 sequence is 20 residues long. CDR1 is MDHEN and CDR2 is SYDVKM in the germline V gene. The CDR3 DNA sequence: TGTGCCAGCAGTTTACCCCCTTCCCTGGAGACTAGCGCCGACACAGATACGCAGTATTTT. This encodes CASSLPPSLETSADTDTQYF.

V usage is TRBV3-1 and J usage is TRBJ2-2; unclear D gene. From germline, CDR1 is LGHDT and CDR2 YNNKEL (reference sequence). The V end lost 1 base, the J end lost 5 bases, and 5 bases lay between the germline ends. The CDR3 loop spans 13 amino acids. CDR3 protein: CASSQVRTGELFF. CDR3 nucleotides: TGTGCCAGCAGCCAAGTCCGGACCGGGGAGCTGTTTTTT.

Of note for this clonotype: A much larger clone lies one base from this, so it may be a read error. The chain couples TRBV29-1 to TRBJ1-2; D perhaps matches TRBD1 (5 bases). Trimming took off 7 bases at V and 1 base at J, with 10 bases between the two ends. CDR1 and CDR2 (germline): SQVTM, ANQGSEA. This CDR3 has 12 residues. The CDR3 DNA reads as TGCAGCGGCGACAGTCGTAACTATGGCTACACCTTC. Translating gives CSGDSRNYGYTF.

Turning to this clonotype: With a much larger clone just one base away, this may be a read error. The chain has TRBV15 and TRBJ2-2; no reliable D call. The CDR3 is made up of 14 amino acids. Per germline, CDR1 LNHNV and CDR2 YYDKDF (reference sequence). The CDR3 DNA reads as TGTGCCACCAGCAGAGATCGTAGGACCGTGGAGCTGTTTTTT. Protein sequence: CATSRDRRTVELFF.